This T cell receptor (beta chain) is from a study of T cells after yellow fever vaccination. Study at large: The authors prepared low-cell-number fractions using SMART-Seq v4 Ultra Low Input. Overall study results and limits: Subsequent to the booster, the majority of primary-vaccination clones reappeared (around 95% CD4, around 90% CD8).

This clonotype was seen a handful of times. What it recognizes is unknown. They built TCR cDNA with 5'RACE template switching, a step that put in a universal primer site and UMIs. TCRdb reprocessed the 5' RACE reads via MiXCR and lists one record per CDR3 protein. Of over 250,000 distinct CDR3 sequences listed, 5.2% are singletons. This CDR3 spans 17 amino acids. Germline V gene lookup returns CDR1 SGHNT and CDR2 YYREEE (reference sequence). With V trimmed by 4 bases and J by 3 bases, 9 bases remained unmatched. Source: CD4+ T cells sorted from PBMCs, taken on the day of the yellow fever booster vaccination. The V gene is TRBV5-4, the J gene TRBJ2-3; the match to TRBD2 covers 12 bases. The sequence came from a man younger than 35 who received the YFV17D yellow fever vaccine. CDR3 loop: CASSPATSGGWTDTQYF. The CDR3 nucleotides read TGTGCCAGCAGCCCCGCTACTAGCGGGGGGTGGACAGATACGCAGTATTTT.